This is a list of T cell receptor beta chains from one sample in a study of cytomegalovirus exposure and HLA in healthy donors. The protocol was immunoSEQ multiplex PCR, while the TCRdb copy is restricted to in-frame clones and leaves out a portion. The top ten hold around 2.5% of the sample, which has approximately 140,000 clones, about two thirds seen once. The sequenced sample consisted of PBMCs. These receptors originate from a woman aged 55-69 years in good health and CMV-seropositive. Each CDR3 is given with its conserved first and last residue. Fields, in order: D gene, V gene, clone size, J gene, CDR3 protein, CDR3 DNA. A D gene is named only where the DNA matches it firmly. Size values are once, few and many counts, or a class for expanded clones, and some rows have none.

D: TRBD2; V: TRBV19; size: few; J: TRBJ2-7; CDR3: CASSIGGSSYEQYF; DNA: TGTGCCAGTAGTATCGGGGGGTCCTCCTACGAGCAGTACTTC
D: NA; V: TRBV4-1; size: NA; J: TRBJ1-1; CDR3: CASRGLGGSTEAFF; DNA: TGCGCCAGCAGGGGTCTCGGGGGGAGCACTGAAGCTTTCTTT
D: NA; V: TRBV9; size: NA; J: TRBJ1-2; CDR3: CASSVDVTSYFGYTF; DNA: TGTGCCAGCAGCGTAGACGTGACATCCTATTTTGGCTACACCTTC
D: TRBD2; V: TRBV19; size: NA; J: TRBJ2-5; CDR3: CASSIRTSERKTQYF; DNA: TGTGCCAGTAGTATTAGGACTAGCGAGAGGAAGACCCAGTACTTC
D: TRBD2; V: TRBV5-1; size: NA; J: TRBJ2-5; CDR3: CASSLPLVGGRETQYF; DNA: TGCGCCAGCAGCCTGCCCCTAGTGGGGGGGAGAGAGACCCAGTACTTC
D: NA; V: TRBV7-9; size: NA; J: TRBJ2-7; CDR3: CASSLVQGVYEQYF; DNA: TGTGCCAGCAGCTTAGTACAGGGTGTCTACGAGCAGTACTTC
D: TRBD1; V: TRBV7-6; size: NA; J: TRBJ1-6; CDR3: CASSLSTGTANSPLHF; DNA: TGTGCCAGCAGCTTAAGTACCGGGACAGCCAATTCACCCCTCCACTTT
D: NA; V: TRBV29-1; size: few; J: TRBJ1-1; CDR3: CSADRNTEAFF; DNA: TGCAGCGCAGACAGAAACACTGAAGCTTTCTTT
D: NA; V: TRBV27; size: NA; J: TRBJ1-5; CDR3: CASSLFLEQPQHF; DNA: TGTGCCAGCAGTTTATTTTTAGAGCAGCCCCAGCATTTT
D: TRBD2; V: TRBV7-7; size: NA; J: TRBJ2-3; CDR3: CASSPGGGSSTDTQYF; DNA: TGTGCTAGCAGCCCCGGGGGGGGTTCTAGCACAGATACGCAGTATTTT
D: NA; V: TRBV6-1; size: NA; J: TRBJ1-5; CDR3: CASRREEQPQHF; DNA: TGTGCCAGCAGGAGGGAGGAGCAGCCCCAGCATTTT
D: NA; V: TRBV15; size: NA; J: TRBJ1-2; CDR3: CATSRTLEEAYYGYTF; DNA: TGTGCCACCAGCAGAACCCTCGAGGAGGCTTACTATGGCTACACCTTC
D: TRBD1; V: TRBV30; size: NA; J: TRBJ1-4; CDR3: CAWRDREGIETNEKLFF; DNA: TGTGCCTGGCGGGACAGGGAGGGGATCGAAACTAATGAAAAACTGTTTTTT
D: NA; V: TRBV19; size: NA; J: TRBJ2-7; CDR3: CASSIGGSYEQYF; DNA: TGTGCCAGTAGTATTGGAGGTTCCTACGAGCAGTACTTC
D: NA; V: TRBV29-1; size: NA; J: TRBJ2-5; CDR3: CSALLTSGGAETQYF; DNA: TGCAGCGCCCTCCTAACATCGGGCGGGGCCGAGACCCAGTACTTC
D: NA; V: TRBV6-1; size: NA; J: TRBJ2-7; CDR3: CASRMTGLFYEQYF; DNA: TGTGCCAGCAGGATGACAGGACTTTTCTACGAGCAGTACTTC
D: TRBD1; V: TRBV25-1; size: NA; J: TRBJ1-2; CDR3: CASSEGAGYGYTF; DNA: TGTGCCAGCAGCGAGGGGGCAGGCTATGGCTACACCTTC
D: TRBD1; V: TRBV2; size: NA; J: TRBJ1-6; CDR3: CASSGTGGRTSSPLHF; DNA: TGTGCCAGCAGTGGGACAGGGGGCCGAACCTCTTCACCCCTCCACTTT
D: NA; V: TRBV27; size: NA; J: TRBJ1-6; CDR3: CASSLSAGSFNSPLHF; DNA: TGTGCCAGCAGTTTATCGGCGGGGTCCTTTAATTCACCCCTCCACTTT
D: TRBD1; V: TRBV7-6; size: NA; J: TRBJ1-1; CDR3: CASSSDRVTEAFF; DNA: TGTGCCAGCAGCTCCGACAGGGTCACTGAAGCTTTCTTT
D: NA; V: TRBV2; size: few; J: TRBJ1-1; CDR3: CASTKGENTEAFF; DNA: TGTGCCAGCACCAAAGGAGAGAACACTGAAGCTTTCTTT
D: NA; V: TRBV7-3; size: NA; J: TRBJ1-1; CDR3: CASSATGSEAFF; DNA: TGTGCCAGCAGCGCCACAGGGTCTGAAGCTTTCTTT
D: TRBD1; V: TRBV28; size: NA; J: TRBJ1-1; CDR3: CASSLWGTGGANTEAFF; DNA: TGTGCCAGCAGTTTATGGGGAACAGGGGGCGCGAACACTGAAGCTTTCTTT
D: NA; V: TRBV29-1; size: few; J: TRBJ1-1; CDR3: CSVEGVAGSAAEAFF; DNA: TGCAGCGTTGAAGGCGTCGCGGGTTCGGCCGCTGAAGCTTTCTTT
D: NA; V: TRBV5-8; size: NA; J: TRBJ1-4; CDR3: CASEGSQANEKLFF; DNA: TGTGCCAGCGAAGGGAGTCAAGCTAATGAAAAACTGTTTTTT
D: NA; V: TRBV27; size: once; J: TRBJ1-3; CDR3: CASSFGGAGNTIYF; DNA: TGTGCCAGCAGTTTCGGGGGAGCTGGAAACACCATATATTTT
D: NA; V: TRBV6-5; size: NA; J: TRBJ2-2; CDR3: CASSTTVNTGELFF; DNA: TGTGCCAGCAGTACCACGGTTAACACCGGGGAGCTGTTTTTT
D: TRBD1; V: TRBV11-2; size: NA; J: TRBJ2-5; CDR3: CASSDGTGQETQYF; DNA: TGTGCCAGCAGCGACGGGACAGGCCAAGAGACCCAGTACTTC
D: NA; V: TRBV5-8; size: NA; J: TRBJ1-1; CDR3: CASSLKGVGTEAFF; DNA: TGTGCCAGCAGCTTGAAGGGGGTTGGCACTGAAGCTTTCTTT
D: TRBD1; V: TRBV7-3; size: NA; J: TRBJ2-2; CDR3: CASSLRGQGASTNTGELFF; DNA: TGTGCCAGCAGCTTAAGGGGGCAGGGGGCTTCCACGAACACCGGGGAGCTGTTTTTT
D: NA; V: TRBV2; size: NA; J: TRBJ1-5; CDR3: CASNGAGKQPQHF; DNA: TGTGCCAGCAATGGGGCAGGGAAACAGCCCCAGCATTTT
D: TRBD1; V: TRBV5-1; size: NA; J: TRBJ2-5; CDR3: CASSSGTGERETQYF; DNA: TGCGCCAGCAGCTCCGGGACAGGGGAAAGAGAGACCCAGTACTTC
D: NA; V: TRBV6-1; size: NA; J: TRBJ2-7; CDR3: CASSDPGVLTYEQYF; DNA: TGTGCCAGCAGCGACCCAGGGGTCCTAACCTACGAGCAGTACTTC
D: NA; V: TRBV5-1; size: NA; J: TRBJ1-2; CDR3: CASSTGTFGHYGYTF; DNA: TGCGCCAGCAGCACCGGGACATTTGGACACTATGGCTACACCTTC